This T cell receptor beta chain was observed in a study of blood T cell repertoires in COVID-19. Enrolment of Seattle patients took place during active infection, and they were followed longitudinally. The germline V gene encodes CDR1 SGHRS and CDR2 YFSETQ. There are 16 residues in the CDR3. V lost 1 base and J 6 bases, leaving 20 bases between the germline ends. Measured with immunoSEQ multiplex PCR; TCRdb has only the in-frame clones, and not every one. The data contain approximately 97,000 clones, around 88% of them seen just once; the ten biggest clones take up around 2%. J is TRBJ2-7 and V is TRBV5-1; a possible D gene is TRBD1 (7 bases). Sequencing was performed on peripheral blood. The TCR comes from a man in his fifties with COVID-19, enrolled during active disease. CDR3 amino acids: CASSLQGGDRAGEQYF. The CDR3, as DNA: TGCGCCAGCAGCTTGCAGGGGGGAGACAGGGCTGGCGAGCAGTACTTC.